This T cell receptor (beta chain) was sequenced during a study of cytomegalovirus exposure and HLA in healthy donors. Notes on the study in general: Later on, an analysis tied roughly 17,000 TCR beta sequences to HLA alleles at 0.05 false discovery rate.

With regard to this clone: Its specificity is unknown.

Use of 60 Vbeta and 13 Jbeta primers characterized the PCR. Measured with immunoSEQ multiplex PCR; TCRdb has only the in-frame clones, and not every one. The sample yields about 94,000 clones, approximately 72% seen once. This CDR3 comprises 17 residues. CDR1 is SNHLY and CDR2 is FYNNEI in the germline V gene. With 1 base removed from V and 0 bases from J, the gap between germline ends came to 13 bases. Sequencing was carried out using PBMCs. The clonotype originates from a man aged 40-49 years in good health and CMV-seropositive. The rearrangement joins TRBV2 to TRBJ2-1; D call uncertain. CDR3 in DNA: TGTGCCAGCAGTGAAGGCTTGGGCATCAGCTCCTACAATGAGCAGTTCTTC. Its translation: CASSEGLGISSYNEQFF.